Shown below are 6 T cell receptor beta chains from a single sample sequenced in a study of blood T cell repertoires in COVID-19. Only in-frame clones appear in the TCRdb table, and some are missing; sequencing was by immunoSEQ multiplex PCR. This repertoire shows under 450,000 clones, 70% to 90% found once; its top ten account for under 1.5%. What was sequenced was PBMCs or T cells enriched from blood (not recorded which). These receptors were taken from a man aged 30-40 years who had recovered from COVID-19.

The chain is built from TRBV19 and TRBJ1-2; no definite D call. The CDR3 has 13 amino acids. In germline, CDR1 is LNHDA, CDR2 SQIVND (reference sequence). V lost 3 bases and J lost 2, with 7 bases in between. CDR3 DNA sequence: TGTGCCAGTAGTATTGAACAGAACTATGGCTACACCTTC. Residues: CASSIEQNYGYTF.

The V call is TRBV7-2, the J call TRBJ1-2, with a weak D call TRBD1 (5 bases). This CDR3 spans 13 amino acids. CDR1 and CDR2 (germline): SGHTA, FQGNSA. Between the trimmed V and J ends, which lost 6 bases and 4 bases, there was a span of 12 bases. CDR3 region: CASSKGGAYGYTF. CDR3 nucleotides: TGTGCCAGCAGTAAGGGCGGGGCCTATGGCTACACCTTC.

V is TRBV5-1 and J is TRBJ1-2; the D gene is possibly TRBD1 (6 bases). The CDR3 is made up of 14 amino acids. Trimming cost V 3 bases and J 2 bases, with 11 bases left between them. Germline V gene data show CDR1 as SGHRS and CDR2 as YFSETQ. CDR3: CASSSGQSNYGYTF. CDR3 bases: TGCGCCAGCAGCTCTGGACAGAGCAACTATGGCTACACCTTC.

The chain links TRBV30 to TRBJ2-7, with D maybe TRBD1 (5 bases). V lost 0 bases and J 1 base, leaving 13 bases between the germline ends. The CDR3 consists of 15 residues. Germline V lookup: CDR1 GTSNPN, CDR2 SVGIG (reference sequence). CDR3 loop: CAWSVGSRASYEQYF. CDR3 DNA: TGTGCCTGGAGTGTAGGCTCCAGGGCTTCCTACGAGCAGTACTTC.

The V gene is TRBV5-1, the J gene TRBJ2-6, with D maybe TRBD1 (5 bases). This CDR3 has 15 residues. Germline V gene data show CDR1 as SGHRS and CDR2 as YFSETQ. V was shortened by 4 bases and J by 0 bases, with 8 bases between the two germline ends. The CDR3 reads CASSQGGSGANVLTF. CDR3 DNA sequence: TGCGCCAGCAGCCAGGGCGGCTCTGGGGCCAACGTCCTGACTTTC.

The chain links TRBV28 to TRBJ1-5; unclear D gene. V lost 8 bases, J lost 2 bases, and 7 bases lay in between. Germline V lookup: CDR1 MDHEN, CDR2 SYDVKM. CDR3 length: 12 residues. The CDR3: CASERGNQPQHF. In nucleotides, the CDR3 is TGTGCCAGCGAGAGGGGCAATCAGCCCCAGCATTTT.